What follows are 4 T cell receptor beta chains derived from one specimen sequenced in a study of T cell repertoires in cytomegalovirus infection. The antigens of these receptors remain unknown. Via MiXCR, TCRdb re-called the reads, giving one row per CDR3 protein. The sample lists about 740,000 distinct CDR3 sequences; around 32% were seen once. The material was cultured PBMCs, obtained from culture after CMV antigen stimulation. The receptors shown here come from a human donor in good health (CMV status not recorded). Some clones in this sample may be carry-over from other donors' samples.

The chain carries TRBV28 and TRBJ1-2; 12 nucleotides line up with TRBD1. CDR3 length equals 14 residues. Germline lookup yields CDR1 MDHEN and CDR2 SYDVKM. With 10 bases clipped from V and 7 bases from J, the junction kept 10 bases outside the gene matches. CDR3 sequence (DNA): TGTGCCACCCCGGTGGGACAGGGGGCGGGTGGCTACACCTTC. It encodes CATPVGQGAGGYTF.

This clonotype was counted many times. The V gene is TRBV6-1, the J gene TRBJ1-1; D might be TRBD1 (6 bases). The CDR3 totals 16 residues. Germline CDR1 MNHNS, CDR2 SASEGT. V dropped 4 bases and J dropped 6 bases, with 21 bases sitting between them. The CDR3 region is CASSAVWGGGVPEAFF. Written as DNA, the CDR3 is TGTGCCAGCAGTGCGGTCTGGGGAGGGGGGGTGCCTGAAGCTTTCTTT.

The genes are TRBV6-5 and TRBJ2-3, with D uncertain. V lost 3 bases to trimming and J lost 0 bases, with 13 bases between them. The germline gives CDR1 MNHEY, CDR2 SVGAGI. CDR3 size: 16 residues. The CDR3 DNA reads TGTGCCAGCAGTTATGAGTATGGCAGTAGCACAGATACGCAGTATTTT. As protein: CASSYEYGSSTDTQYF.

This chain joins TRBV20-1 and TRBJ2-1; D gene ambiguous. V lost 3 bases, J lost 3 bases, and 6 bases lay in between. Germline CDR1 and CDR2: DFQATT and SNEGSKA (reference sequence). The CDR3 is 12 residues long. The CDR3 protein is CSASGRYNEQFF. The CDR3 coding sequence is TGCAGTGCTAGCGGTCGCTACAATGAGCAGTTCTTC.